Below, 6 T cell receptor beta chains from the same sample are listed, as sequenced in a study of vaccination effects on CD4 cells after COVID-19 (dated by TCRdb to the early 2020s). The ViraFEST assay stimulated PBMC with viral peptide pools and then used TCR sequencing to identify antigen-specific CD4+ T cell clonotypes by expansion. After around 11 days of culture, CD4+ T cells were isolated with the EasySep CD4+ T cell isolation kit. Each participant got two doses of an mRNA SARS-CoV-2 vaccine, either BNT162b2 or mRNA-1273. The library was made by the immunoSEQ multiplex PCR assay. Not all clones reach the TCRdb copy of this immuneACCESS table, which keeps in-frame sequences only. Checked studies attribute under half of the gap to unresolved V genes and leave the rest unexplained. In this sample the table shows around 67,000 clones, approximately 81% of which occur a single time. 1.2% of the sample lies in the top ten.

Their antigen targets remain unknown. Material: CD4+ T cells from PBMCs cultured with HCoV-229E spike peptides, obtained after COVID-19 vaccination. The sample's cell subset or site label, decoded: HCoV-229E spike overlapping peptide pool stimulation. All receptors derive from a human donor who received a COVID-19 vaccine.

This chain connects TRBV5-1 to TRBJ2-7; 10 positions match TRBD1. The CDR3 extends over 16 amino acids. Unmatched junction bases numbered 5, after V lost 1 base and J lost 1 base. Germline V lookup: CDR1 SGHRS, CDR2 YFSETQ. The CDR3 nucleotides read TGCGCCAGCAGCTTGCTTCGGGACAGGGGTTCCTACGAGCAGTACGTC. Translating gives CASSLLRDRGSYEQYV.

The CDR3 sequence: CSVVKGVMNTEAFF. CDR3 coding DNA: TGCAGCGTGGTGAAGGGGGTTATGAACACTGAAGCTTTCTTT. V gene TRBV29-1 combines with J gene TRBJ1-1; tentative D call: TRBD1 (6 bases). V lost 6 bases, J lost 0 bases, and 14 bases lay in between. The CDR3 covers 14 residues. Germline V gene lookup returns CDR1 SQVTM and CDR2 ANQGSEA.

This clone was detected only once. CDR3 residues: CSASPDSYEQYV. DNA of the CDR3: TGCAGTGCTAGTCCAGACTCCTACGAGCAGTACGTC. V usage is TRBV20-1 and J usage is TRBJ2-7; D not certain. With 3 bases removed from V and 0 bases from J, the gap between germline ends came to 6 bases. The CDR3 totals 12 residues. CDR1 and CDR2 from the germline V gene are DFQATT and SNEGSKA (reference sequence).

This sequence joins TRBV2 and TRBJ1-3; D is undetermined. The length of the CDR3 is 11 residues. CDR1 is SNHLY, CDR2 FYNNEI, per germline. V was pared by 6 bases and J by 14 bases, with 14 bases between. Written as DNA, the CDR3 is TGTGCCAGCAGACGCCCTGGCTTTGTATATTTT. This gives the protein CASRRPGFVYF. The complete variable domain, with remaining parts taken from reference TRBV2 and TRBJ1-3, reads EPEVTQTPSHQVTQMGQEVILRCVPISNHLYFYWYRQILGQKVEFLVSFYNNEISEKSEIFDDQFSVERPDGSNFTLKIRSTKLEDSAMYFCASRRPGFVYFGEGSWLTVV.

The genes are TRBV18 and TRBJ2-6; D is tentatively TRBD1 or TRBD2 (5 bases each). Trimming shortened V by 1 base and J by 2 bases, and 15 bases separated the two germline ends. Germline CDR1 and CDR2: KGHSH and LQKENI. The CDR3 sequence is 18 residues long. The CDR3 bases are TGTGCCAGCTCACCACGGGGGATCGGTCTGGCTGGGGCCAACGTCCTGACTTTC. Protein: CASSPRGIGLAGANVLTF.

V gene TRBV7-8 combines with J gene TRBJ1-3, with D maybe TRBD1 (5 bases). CDR1 is SGHVS and CDR2 is FQNEAQ in the germline V gene. CDR3 length equals 17 residues. The germline V and J ends were trimmed by 4 bases and 4 bases, with 20 bases remaining between them. CDR3 region: CASSYRPRAVDGNTIYF. The DNA for the CDR3 is TGTGCCAGCAGCTACCGACCCAGGGCAGTCGACGGAAACACCATATATTTT.